These T cell receptor beta chains were read from a single sample in a study of T cell changes during pregnancy in multiple sclerosis. Produced via immunoSEQ multiplex PCR; TCRdb's table is partial and in-frame only. The table lists 47,000 or so clones, 94% of them singletons. The input for sequencing was CD4+ T cells from peripheral blood mononuclear cells, taken in the first trimester of pregnancy. The receptors originated from a female donor with multiple sclerosis, enrolled in a pregnancy study. CDR3s include the opening cysteine and the closing phenylalanine or tryptophan. A D gene is named only where the DNA matches it firmly. A row's size may be missing; if present it is once, few, many or a size class.

TRBV2	TRBJ2-2	.	TRBD1	CASSQQGGATGELFF	TGTGCCAGCAGTCAACAGGGGGGCGCGACCGGGGAGCTGTTTTTT
TRBV9	TRBJ1-4	.	.	CASSPNPTWSEKLFF	TGTGCCAGCAGCCCCAACCCTACTTGGTCTGAAAAACTGTTTTTT
TRBV9	TRBJ1-1	.	.	CASSVDQGPNTEAFF	TGTGCCAGCAGCGTAGATCAGGGGCCGAACACTGAAGCTTTCTTT
TRBV5-4	TRBJ2-2	.	TRBD1	CASSLPGQANTGELFF	TGTGCCAGCAGCCTCCCGGGACAGGCGAACACCGGGGAGCTGTTTTTT
TRBV7-3	TRBJ2-3	.	TRBD1	CASSLKATGQGADTQYF	TGTGCCAGCAGCTTAAAGGCCACGGGACAGGGTGCAGATACGCAGTATTTT
TRBV5-4	TRBJ2-3	.	.	CASSFGTPTDTQYF	TGTGCCAGCAGCTTCGGGACTCCCACAGATACGCAGTATTTT
TRBV19	TRBJ1-2	.	.	CASSMVQGWVDGYTF	TGTGCCAGTAGTATGGTTCAGGGATGGGTCGATGGCTACACCTTC
TRBV18	TRBJ2-4	once	.	CASSPPGNNLAKNIQYF	TGTGCCAGCTCACCGCCGGGGAATAATTTAGCCAAAAACATTCAGTACTTC
TRBV7-8	TRBJ1-1	.	.	CASSLGGQLNTEAFF	TGTGCCAGCAGCTTAGGAGGGCAATTAAACACTGAAGCTTTCTTT
TRBV29-1	TRBJ2-5	.	.	CSVGVRAGQETQYF	TGCAGCGTTGGAGTACGGGCGGGGCAAGAGACCCAGTACTTC
TRBV6-6	TRBJ1-1	.	.	CASSFRTASEAFF	TGTGCCAGCAGTTTTCGGACAGCAAGTGAAGCTTTCTTT
TRBV14	TRBJ2-5	.	TRBD1	CASSLQTGGVETQYF	TGTGCCAGCAGCCTACAGACAGGGGGCGTAGAGACCCAGTACTTC
TRBV5-6	TRBJ1-2	.	TRBD1	CASSARDSYGYTF	TGTGCCAGCAGCGCCCGGGACAGCTATGGCTACACCTTC
TRBV27	TRBJ1-1	.	.	CASSLQGALNTEAFF	TGTGCCAGCAGTTTACAAGGGGCGTTGAACACTGAAGCTTTCTTT
TRBV11-2	TRBJ1-1	.	TRBD1	CASSLPDRVLAEAFF	TGTGCCAGCAGCTTACCGGACAGGGTTCTTGCTGAAGCTTTCTTT
TRBV19	TRBJ1-2	.	.	CASSIGGFARGNYGYTF	TGTGCCAGTAGTATTGGTGGGTTTGCCAGAGGTAACTATGGCTACACCTTC
TRBV19	TRBJ2-7	.	TRBD1	CASSRQGVHYEQYF	TGTGCCAGTAGCCGACAGGGGGTACACTACGAGCAGTACTTC
TRBV10-3	TRBJ2-3	.	.	CAISESAGKDTQYF	TGTGCCATCAGTGAGTCGGCAGGGAAGGATACGCAGTATTTT
TRBV2	TRBJ2-7	.	.	CASSFQGTSYEQYF	TGTGCCAGCAGTTTTCAGGGGACCTCCTACGAGCAGTACTTC
TRBV5-1	TRBJ1-2	.	TRBD1	CASSLVTGSDYGYTF	TGCGCCAGCAGCTTGGTGACAGGGTCGGACTATGGCTACACCTTC
TRBV2	TRBJ2-5	.	TRBD2	CASRSLAGGPKTQYF	TGTGCCAGCAGATCCCTAGCGGGGGGGCCGAAGACCCAGTACTTC
TRBV7-2	TRBJ2-3	.	TRBD2	CASSPSSGGQDTQYF	TGTGCCAGCAGCCCCTCGTCGGGGGGGCAGGATACGCAGTATTTT
TRBV2	TRBJ2-3	.	.	CASSEGGPLNTQYF	TGTGCCAGCAGTGAAGGCGGTCCACTTAATACGCAGTATTTT
TRBV2	TRBJ2-1	.	TRBD2	CASSEGLAGVDEQFF	TGTGCCAGCAGTGAAGGGCTAGCGGGGGTGGATGAGCAGTTCTTC
TRBV4-2	TRBJ2-7	.	.	CASSQEWTGAYEQYF	TGTGCCAGCAGCCAAGAATGGACTGGGGCCTACGAGCAGTACTTC
TRBV28	TRBJ1-2	.	.	CASSPLLLQGRFNYGYTF	TGTGCCAGCAGTCCCTTGTTGCTACAGGGTCGATTTAACTATGGCTACACCTTC
TRBV29-1	TRBJ2-3	.	.	CSVVASTDTQYF	TGCAGCGTTGTTGCGAGCACAGATACGCAGTATTTT
TRBV19	TRBJ1-1	.	TRBD1	CATTKLPRTGQGHLETEAFF	TGTGCCACCACTAAACTACCTCGGACAGGACAGGGCCACCTCGAGACTGAAGCTTTCTTT
TRBV7-2	TRBJ2-7	.	TRBD1	CASSLNTGVDEQYF	TGTGCCAGCAGCTTAAATACAGGGGTAGACGAGCAGTACTTC
TRBV9	TRBJ1-4	.	.	CASSTSAVEKLFF	TGTGCCAGCAGTACAAGTGCGGTAGAAAAACTGTTTTTT
TRBV5-1	TRBJ2-1	.	TRBD2	CASSLRTSGGNEQFF	TGCGCCAGCAGCTTGCGGACTAGTGGAGGCAATGAGCAGTTCTTC
TRBV7-9	TRBJ1-4	.	.	CASSRTGTPNEKLFF	TGTGCCAGCAGCCGAACCGGGACACCGAATGAAAAACTGTTTTTT
TRBV5-1	TRBJ1-3	.	.	CASRQGEGNTIYF	TGCGCCAGCAGACAGGGAGAAGGAAACACCATATATTTT